A single T cell receptor (beta chain) is shown here with its context. This CDR3 region has 16 residues. Germline lookup yields CDR1 SGHRS and CDR2 YFSETQ. V was clipped by 2 bases and J by 0 bases, with 9 bases between them. This record belongs to a study of TIL therapy for anti-PD-1-resistant metastatic lung cancer. Stated time point: pre-treatment sample, taken before nivolumab and TIL therapy. Most excised metastases sampled were pleural nodules or supraclavicular lymph nodes. The immunoSEQ assay was v3. Libraries were prepared by immunoSEQ multiplex PCR; TCRdb keeps only in-frame clonotypes and omits some of them. The data show about 100,000 clones, 65% seen once.

This receptor was obtained from a person aged 25 to 85 with non-small cell lung cancer. The rearrangement joins TRBV5-1 to TRBJ2-6; possible D gene TRBD1, 5 bases. This specimen consisted of tumor tissue, obtained at baseline. Written as DNA, the CDR3 is TGCGCCAGCAGCTTAGACAGTCGCTCTGGGGCCAACGTCCTGACTTTC. Amino acids: CASSLDSRSGANVLTF.